This is a list of T cell receptor beta chains from one sample in a study of T cell clones after liver transplantation. Some clones are missing from TCRdb's copy, which holds only in-frame ones; the method was immunoSEQ multiplex PCR. Of roughly 100,000 clones in the sample, about 81% are singletons; the top ten hold over 0.75%. The sample consisted of CD4+ T cells from blood, taken before liver transplant. The receptors derive from a human donor who received a liver transplant. CDR3s include the opening cysteine and the closing phenylalanine or tryptophan. A D gene is named only where the DNA matches it firmly. Only part of the rows carry a size: once, few, many, or a class if the clone is expanded.

D	V	J	size	CDR3	DNA
-	TRBV6-1	TRBJ1-1	-	CASTTDSLPRSEAFF	TGTGCCAGCACAACAGACTCCCTTCCAAGGTCTGAAGCTTTCTTT
TRBD1	TRBV7-8	TRBJ1-6	-	CASSLDRDRSPLHF	TGTGCCAGCAGCCTAGACAGGGATCGGTCACCCCTCCACTTT
-	TRBV6-4	TRBJ2-3	-	CASNSEGTDTQYF	TGTGCCAGCAATAGCGAGGGCACAGATACGCAGTATTTT
-	TRBV6-4	TRBJ1-6	-	CASRAPGENSPLHF	TGTGCCAGCAGGGCTCCAGGGGAGAATTCACCCCTCCACTTT
-	TRBV19	TRBJ2-3	-	CASSNTGTATDTQYF	TGTGCCAGTAGTAATACTGGGACTGCCACAGATACGCAGTATTTT
TRBD1	TRBV9	TRBJ2-7	-	CASSVGQPGTGGAYEQYF	TGTGCCAGCAGCGTAGGACAACCCGGGACAGGGGGAGCCTACGAGCAGTACTTC
-	TRBV7-8	TRBJ1-5	-	CASSLAPGGNQPQHF	TGTGCCAGCAGCCTAGCCCCGGGAGGGAATCAGCCCCAGCATTTT
TRBD1	TRBV5-4	TRBJ2-6	-	CASSLGGQGVTASGANVLTF	TGTGCCAGCAGCTTGGGGGGACAGGGGGTCACCGCTTCTGGGGCCAACGTCCTGACTTTC
TRBD2	TRBV14	TRBJ2-1	-	CASSQGGLDYNEQFF	TGTGCCAGCAGCCAGGGGGGACTAGACTACAATGAGCAGTTCTTC
-	TRBV19	TRBJ2-7	-	CASGAGSYEQYF	TGTGCCAGTGGGGCAGGATCCTACGAGCAGTACTTC
-	TRBV11-3	TRBJ2-7	-	CASSLNRLGGDEQYF	TGTGCCAGCAGCTTAAATCGGTTAGGAGGGGACGAGCAGTACTTC
-	TRBV7-2	TRBJ1-3	-	CASSLGSSGNTIYF	TGTGCCAGCAGCTTAGGGAGCTCTGGAAACACCATATATTTT
-	TRBV6-6	TRBJ2-5	-	CASSYSGGFETQYF	TGTGCCAGCAGTTACTCGGGAGGTTTCGAGACCCAGTACTTC
TRBD1	TRBV19	TRBJ2-1	-	CASKQGDRGLGNEQFF	TGTGCCAGTAAGCAGGGAGACAGGGGGCTAGGCAATGAGCAGTTCTTC
-	TRBV25-1	TRBJ1-3	once	CACRSASGNTIYF	TGTGCCTGCCGTTCGGCCTCTGGAAACACCATATATTTT
-	TRBV6-5	TRBJ1-5	-	CASSLQGSNQPQHF	TGTGCCAGCAGTCTACAGGGCTCTAATCAGCCCCAGCATTTT
TRBD2	TRBV2	TRBJ2-5	-	CASSVNREGRETQYF	TGTGCCAGCAGTGTCAATCGGGAGGGCCGAGAGACCCAGTACTTC
-	TRBV15	TRBJ1-6	-	CATSRKQAGENSPLHF	TGTGCCACCAGCAGGAAACAGGCGGGAGAAAATTCACCCCTCCACTTT
-	TRBV25-1	TRBJ2-4	once	CATPKLAKNIQYF	TGTGCCACCCCTAAGCTGGCCAAAAACATTCAGTACTTC
-	TRBV19	TRBJ1-3	-	CASKGWAPRSGNTIYF	TGTGCCAGTAAAGGGTGGGCCCCCCGGTCTGGAAACACCATATATTTT
TRBD1	TRBV9	TRBJ1-5	-	CASSEKPGTGNNQPQHF	TGTGCCAGCAGCGAAAAACCCGGGACAGGGAACAATCAGCCCCAGCATTTT
-	TRBV14	TRBJ1-1	once	CASSQEGRTIGTEAFF	TGTGCCAGCAGCCAAGAAGGGCGGACAATCGGCACTGAAGCTTTCTTT
-	TRBV4-2	TRBJ1-3	-	CASSQAQPTSGNTIYF	TGTGCCAGCAGCCAAGCTCAGCCTACCTCTGGAAACACCATATATTTT
TRBD2	TRBV10-3	TRBJ2-1	-	CAISEVAGAYNEQFF	TGTGCCATCAGTGAGGTAGCGGGAGCGTACAATGAGCAGTTCTTC
TRBD2	TRBV9	TRBJ2-5	-	CASSAQSGGSKETQYF	TGTGCCAGCAGCGCCCAGAGCGGGGGGTCAAAAGAGACCCAGTACTTC
-	TRBV11-3	TRBJ2-3	-	CASSSSDTQYF	TGTGCCAGCAGCTCGTCAGATACGCAGTATTTT
TRBD1	TRBV6-4	TRBJ2-5	-	CASSAPADRGEEETQYF	TGTGCCAGCAGTGCCCCAGCCGACAGGGGAGAGGAAGAGACCCAGTACTTC
-	TRBV2	TRBJ2-6	-	CASSDRETGANVLTF	TGTGCCAGCAGTGACAGGGAAACTGGGGCCAACGTCCTGACTTTC
-	TRBV27	TRBJ2-6	-	CASRKDSYNVLTF	TGTGCCAGCAGAAAGGACAGCTACAACGTCCTGACTTTC
-	TRBV4-2	TRBJ1-2	-	CASREDSLPGNYGYTF	TGTGCCAGCCGGGAAGACAGCCTCCCCGGGAACTATGGCTACACCTTC
-	TRBV9	TRBJ1-1	-	CASSVGKGNTEAFF	TGTGCCAGCAGCGTAGGTAAGGGAAACACTGAAGCTTTCTTT
-	TRBV7-2	TRBJ2-4	-	CASSLQRQRVTIQYF	TGTGCCAGCAGCTTACAGAGACAAAGGGTAACCATTCAGTACTTC